The clone carrying this T cell receptor (beta chain) was detected only once. The antigen remains undetermined. The source of the sample is a study of OX40 agonist ivuxolimab in advanced cancers. The overall study: Patients received intravenous ivuxolimab every 2 weeks at 0.01 to 10 mg/kg.

The data were produced by immunoSEQ multiplex PCR, yet TCRdb's version contains in-frame clones alone and is incomplete. The repertoire holds some 90,000 clones, approximately 87% seen once, with about 4.5% in the top ten. This CDR3 spans 13 amino acids. Germline V CDR1 and CDR2: SQVTM, ANQGSEA. The trim removed 5 bases at V and 6 bases at J, leaving 7 bases unmatched. General study results and limits: Clones of CD4+ and CD8+ blood T cells grew by week 6 at doses of 0.1 to 3.0 mg/kg. Expanded clones belonging to CD8+ T cells outnumbered, on average, those of CD4+.

The sequenced sample was CD4+ or CD8+ T cells sorted from blood, obtained in a trial of the OX40 agonist ivuxolimab. The TCR sequence derives from an adult with an advanced solid tumor such as melanoma, head and neck, liver or kidney cancer. V usage is TRBV29-1 and J usage is TRBJ2-7; 10 nucleotides align to TRBD1. The CDR3 sequence is CSVLKTGGREQYF. The DNA of the CDR3 is TGCAGCGTTTTGAAGACAGGGGGCCGCGAGCAGTACTTC.